A single sample gave rise to the 31 T cell receptor beta chains below, sequenced in a study of T cells in Graves' hyperthyroidism and ophthalmopathy. Amplified TCR beta CDR3 regions derived from RNA transcripts. The HTBI primer set drove a first-round RT-PCR of the TCR CDR3. Using its own MiXCR run on the multiplex PCR reads, TCRdb lists one record per CDR3 protein. The sample has 300,000 to 400,000 distinct CDR3 sequences, approximately 15% seen once. The specimen sequenced was blood. The receptors here all came from a woman aged 60 to 75 with Graves' hyperthyroidism.

This clonotype was picked up many times. The V gene is TRBV5-1, the J gene TRBJ2-1, with 12 bases fitting TRBD2. Germline CDR1 SGHRS, CDR2 YFSETQ. The CDR3 length is 14 residues. V lost 4 bases and J lost 13; bases outside the gene matches: 9. CDR3 protein: CASSTRTSGNLQFF. The CDR3 nucleotides are TGCGCCAGCAGCACCAGGACTAGCGGGAATCTTCAGTTCTTC.

The chain combines TRBV9 with TRBJ2-3; 7 bases map to TRBD2. The junction had 6 bases not matched to a gene; V was cut back by 0 bases and J by 2 bases. The CDR3 is 16 residues long. The germline V gene has CDR1 SGDLS and CDR2 YYNGEE. In DNA, the CDR3 is TGTGCCAGCAGCGTAGGAGTAGCGGGCTTCACAGATACGCAGTATTTT. It translates to CASSVGVAGFTDTQYF. Full variable domain (missing parts from reference TRBV9 and TRBJ2-3): DSGVTQTPKHLITATGQRVTLRCSPRSGDLSVYWYQQSLDQGLQFLIQYYNGEERAKGNILERFSAQQFPDLHSELNLSSLELGDSALYFCASSVGVAGFTDTQYFGPGTRLTVL.

This clonotype has at least ten counts. The CDR3 DNA sequence: TGCGCCAGCAGCTGGGGACAGGGGGACCTCAGCTCCTACGAGCAGTACTTC. Translation gives CASSWGQGDLSSYEQYF. V gene TRBV5-1 combines with J gene TRBJ2-7; 11 bases match TRBD1. CDR1 is SGHRS, CDR2 YFSETQ, per germline. This CDR3 spans 17 amino acids. V lost 3 bases and J lost 0; bases outside the gene matches: 8.

This clonotype has a count of ten or more. This rearrangement joins TRBV19 to TRBJ2-1, with 9 positions matching TRBD2. V gave up 6 bases and J gave up 7 bases; unmatched junction bases: 7. CDR1 LNHDA and CDR2 SQIVND come from the germline V gene (reference sequence). The CDR3 runs 14 residues. This CDR3 reads CASSLGLAVNEQFF. The DNA of the CDR3 is TGTGCCAGTAGCCTGGGACTAGCCGTGAATGAGCAGTTCTTC. The whole variable domain, remainder taken from reference TRBV19 and TRBJ2-1, is DGGITQSPKYLFRKEGQNVTLSCEQNLNHDAMYWYRQDPGQGLRLIYYSQIVNDFQKGDIAEGYSVSREKKESFPLTVTSAQKNPTAFYLCASSLGLAVNEQFFGPGTRLTVL.

This clonotype was recorded many times. The genes are TRBV27 and TRBJ2-3, with D maybe TRBD2 (6 bases). Germline values: CDR1 MNHEY, CDR2 SMNVEV (reference sequence). V was trimmed by 5 bases and J by 3 bases, leaving 15 bases between them. CDR3 length: 15 residues. The chain's CDR3 is CASSGGARGTDTQYF. As DNA, the CDR3 is TGTGCCAGCAGTGGAGGGGCCCGTGGGACAGATACGCAGTATTTT.

This clonotype was seen repeatedly, ten times or more. This chain connects TRBV12-3 or TRBV12-4 to TRBJ2-2; D unresolved. V lost 2 bases and J lost 6, with 4 bases in between. The CDR3 is 12 amino acids. In DNA form, the CDR3 reads TGTGCCAGCAGTTTATACGCCGGGGAGCTGTTTTTT. Protein: CASSLYAGELFF.

At least ten counts were recorded for this clonotype. V is TRBV20-1 and J is TRBJ2-7; unclear D gene. Germline CDR1 is DFQATT and CDR2 is SNEGSKA (reference sequence). The CDR3 contains 13 residues. Trimming removed 7 bases from V and 7 bases from J, with 20 bases in between. Written as DNA, the CDR3 is TGCAGTGGAACAGCAGGAGCAGCAGAGGAGCAGTACTTC. Amino acids: CSGTAGAAEEQYF.

The sample holds a few counts of this clonotype. The chain links TRBV20-1 to TRBJ2-5; maybe TRBD1 (6 bases). Near its end, the DNA agrees better with TRBJ2-1, so the J call may be wrong. The CDR3 loop spans 14 amino acids. Germline V lookup: CDR1 DFQATT, CDR2 SNEGSKA (reference sequence). The CDR3 loop reads CSARGPRGWETQFF. As DNA, the CDR3 is TGCAGTGCTAGAGGGCCTAGGGGGTGGGAGACCCAGTTCTTC.

For this clonotype: The junction departs from the called germline gene at one end, perhaps through a read error. The chain is built from TRBV27 and TRBJ2-7; 11 bases line up with TRBD1. This CDR3 has 14 amino acids. In germline, CDR1 is MNHEY, CDR2 SMNVEV (reference sequence). Written as DNA, the CDR3 is TGTGCCACCAGCTCCCGGACAGGGGGCTTCGAGAAGTACTTC. This translates into CATSSRTGGFEKYF.

The table lists this clonotype with many counts. The V and J genes are TRBV2 and TRBJ2-1; D is unresolved. CDR1 SNHLY and CDR2 FYNNEI come from the germline V gene. Between the trimmed V and J ends, which lost 2 bases and 6 bases, there was a span of 8 bases. The CDR3 loop spans 13 amino acids. CDR3 in amino acids: CASSESSINEQFF. In nucleotides, the CDR3 is TGTGCCAGCAGTGAATCGAGTATCAATGAGCAGTTCTTC.

In its sample, this clonotype was seen a few times. The chain carries TRBV7-2 and TRBJ2-7, with D unresolved. V was pared by 5 bases and J by 2 bases, with 10 bases between. Germline CDR1 is SGHTA and CDR2 is FQGNSA. The length of the CDR3 is 13 residues. The CDR3 nucleotides read TGTGCCAGCAGCGTGTCCGTGACCTACGAGCAGTACTTC. Residues: CASSVSVTYEQYF.

About this clonotype itself: One end of the junction fails to match germline, which may point to a read error. This chain uses TRBV3-1 with TRBJ2-7; D gene unclear. CDR1 is LGHDT, CDR2 YNNKEL, per germline (reference sequence). The CDR3 covers 12 residues. The CDR3 spells CARSQDAPKQYF. DNA for the CDR3: TGTGCCCGCAGCCAAGATGCCCCCAAGCAGTACTTC.

There are many counts of this clonotype. This sequence joins TRBV20-1 and TRBJ2-5, with D uncertain. Per the germline V gene, CDR1 is DFQATT and CDR2 is SNEGSKA (reference sequence). Trimming stripped 1 base from V and 3 bases from J, with 15 bases between. The CDR3 runs to 15 residues. This chain's CDR3 is CSARARVASEETQYF. In DNA, the CDR3 is TGCAGTGCTAGAGCCCGCGTTGCATCGGAAGAGACCCAGTACTTC.

This clonotype has ten or more counts. This chain joins TRBV7-3 and TRBJ2-1, with TRBD2 identical over 11 bases. Germline CDR1 reads SGHTA; CDR2 reads FQGTGA. The CDR3 is 15 amino acids. Unmatched junction bases numbered 3, after V lost 4 bases and J lost 4 bases. The CDR3 DNA follows: TGTGCCAGCAGCTATACTAGCGGGAGTTACAATGAGCAGTTCTTC. Protein product: CASSYTSGSYNEQFF.

In the case of this clonotype: A much larger clone lies one base from this, so it may be a read error. The CDR3 does not close with the conserved phenylalanine or tryptophan, likely indicating a read error. The J gene is TRBJ2-1, the V gene TRBV6-1; 7 bases align to TRBD2. The CDR3 has 19 amino acids. J gave up 4 bases and V 3 bases, and 18 bases lay outside the gene matches. From germline, CDR1 is MNHNS and CDR2 SASEGT. CDR3 sequence reads: CASSDPIRGRPGGYNEQFC. The CDR3 DNA is TGTGCCAGCAGTGACCCCATCCGGGGCAGACCCGGGGGGTACAATGAGCAGTTCTGC.

Many counts were recorded for this clonotype. The chain employs TRBV11-2 and TRBJ1-2; D not resolved. The germline V gene has CDR1 SGHAT and CDR2 FQNNGV. The V end was cut by 5 bases, the J end by 3 bases, with 13 bases between. CDR3 length equals 14 residues. DNA for the CDR3: TGTGCCAGCAGCCCCCTTGATACCCACTATGGCTACACCTTC. Its translation: CASSPLDTHYGYTF.

This clonotype was counted at least ten times. J is TRBJ2-7 and V is TRBV30; TRBD2 aligns across 7 bases. CDR1 and CDR2 (germline): GTSNPN, SVGIG (reference sequence). CDR3 size: 14 residues. Losses at the gene ends were 3 bases for V and 1 base for J; bases not matched to a gene: 6. CDR3 region: CAWRGGIGSYEQYF. The CDR3, as DNA: TGTGCCTGGAGGGGAGGGATTGGGTCCTACGAGCAGTACTTC. The full variable domain, in which reference TRBV30 and TRBJ2-7 provide the parts outside the CDR3, is SQTIHQWPATLVQPVGSPLSLECTVEGTSNPNLYWYRQAAGRGLQLLFYSVGIGQISSEVPQNLSASRPQDRQFILSSKKLLLSDSGFYLCAWRGGIGSYEQYFGPGTRLTVT.

This clonotype was observed a few times. The chain is built from TRBV30 and TRBJ1-2; D is perhaps TRBD1 (6 bases). CDR3 size: 14 residues. Per the germline V gene, CDR1 is GTSNPN and CDR2 is SVGIG (reference sequence). Trimming left V 2 bases short and J 4 bases short, with 14 bases between. CDR3 protein: CAWSPPNRAYGYTF. CDR3 nucleotides: TGTGCCTGGAGTCCCCCAAACAGGGCCTATGGCTACACCTTC.

V is TRBV18 and J is TRBJ2-7; maybe TRBD1 (6 bases). Per the germline V gene, CDR1 is KGHSH and CDR2 is LQKENI. V dropped 6 bases and J dropped 1 base, with 10 bases sitting between them. The CDR3 sequence is 13 residues long. As DNA, the CDR3 is TGTGCCAGCTCCCCAGGGGAATCCTACGAGCAGTACTTC. Its translation is CASSPGESYEQYF.

This clonotype was seen ten or more times. The chain joins TRBV7-2 to TRBJ2-3; 7 bases are shared with TRBD2. Germline CDR1 is SGHTA and CDR2 is FQGNSA. The CDR3 loop spans 16 amino acids. The V and J ends lost 6 bases and 4 bases, in that order; junction bases with no gene match: 13. For the CDR3, the DNA is TGTGCCAGCAGTTGGAGGGGCGGGAGTCGCGCAGATACGCAGTATTTT. It translates to CASSWRGGSRADTQYF.

As to this clonotype: The junction shows a germline mismatch at one end, possibly a read error. The chain couples TRBV7-9 to TRBJ2-2, with 11 bases that match TRBD2. CDR1 and CDR2 from the germline V gene are SEHNR and FQNEAQ (reference sequence). The CDR3 spans 14 residues. DNA for the CDR3: TGTGCCAGCGGACTAGCGGGTTACACCGGGAAGCTGTTTTTT. Protein product: CASGLAGYTGKLFF.

This clonotype appeared a few times. The rearrangement uses TRBV24-1 and TRBJ2-3, with D maybe TRBD2 (6 bases). Looked up from germline, CDR1 is KGHDR and CDR2 is SFDVKD. This CDR3 contains 15 residues. With 5 bases removed from V and 0 bases from J, the gap between germline ends came to 11 bases. The CDR3 DNA reads TGTGCCACCAGTGGGAGGGCGGCTAGCACAGATACGCAGTATTTT. Amino acids: CATSGRAASTDTQYF.

This chain connects TRBV19 to TRBJ2-2, with 11 bases aligning to TRBD2. The CDR3 runs 20 residues. After removal of 3 bases from V and 4 bases from J, the junction contained 16 bases not matched to a gene. Germline CDR1 and CDR2: LNHDA and SQIVND (reference sequence). CDR3 region: CASSIPESGTSGTFTGELFF. CDR3 DNA: TGTGCCAGTAGTATCCCCGAATCCGGGACTAGCGGTACATTCACCGGGGAGCTGTTTTTT.

With respect to this clonotype: Relative to the germline gene, one junction end is altered; a read error may explain this. The rearrangement links TRBV10-3 to TRBJ1-5; no definite D call. The germline V gene encodes CDR1 ENHRY and CDR2 SYGVKD. This CDR3 region has 13 residues. This CDR3 reads CAISDGSNQPQHF. The CDR3 DNA is TGTGCCATAAGTGATGGGTCAAATCAGCCCCAGCATTTT.

This clonotype appeared many times. The chain carries TRBV11-3 and TRBJ1-6, with D possibly matching TRBD1 (5 bases). Between the trimmed V and J ends, which lost 7 bases and 6 bases, there was a span of 13 bases. The germline gives CDR1 SGHNT, CDR2 YENEEA. This CDR3 contains 14 residues. The CDR3 DNA is TGTGCCAGCACTCGGGGGGACCTTAATTCACCCCTCCACTTT. Its translation is CASTRGDLNSPLHF. Supplemented by reference TRBV11-3 and TRBJ1-6, the full variable domain reads EAGVVQSPRYKIIEKKQPVAFWCNPISGHNTLYWYLQNLGQGPELLIRYENEEAVDDSQLPKDRFSAERLKGVDSTLKIQPAELGDSAVYLCASTRGDLNSPLHFGNGTRLTVT.

To note about this clonotype: This may come from a read error, since a much larger clone is one base off. The rearrangement uses TRBV6-1 and TRBJ2-7; D is possibly TRBD2 (5 bases). The V and J ends lost 3 bases and 3 bases respectively, with 15 bases between them. CDR3 size: 15 residues. The germline gives CDR1 MNHNS, CDR2 SASEGT. The CDR3 sequence: CASSEGWERGYEQYF. CDR3 nucleotides: TGTGCCAGCAGTGAGGGGTGGGAACGGGGCTACGAGCAGTACTTC.

The table lists this clonotype with a few counts. The chain is built from TRBV7-9 and TRBJ2-6; unclear D gene. The ends were cut back, 1 base at V and 4 bases at J, with 14 bases in the middle. There are 17 residues in the CDR3. Germline CDR1 and CDR2: SEHNR and FQNEAQ (reference sequence). This CDR3 is CASSLDIGYTGANVLTF. The CDR3 DNA follows: TGTGCCAGCAGCTTAGATATCGGGTATACAGGGGCCAACGTCCTGACTTTC. The full variable domain, in which reference TRBV7-9 and TRBJ2-6 provide the parts outside the CDR3, is DTGVSQNPRHKITKRGQNVTFRCDPISEHNRLYWYRQTLGQGPEFLTYFQNEAQLEKSRLLSDRFSAERPKGSFSTLEIQRTEQGDSAMYLCASSLDIGYTGANVLTFGAGSRLTVL.

This clonotype was detected ten times or more. The chain is built from TRBV10-2 and TRBJ2-5, with TRBD1 matching 8 bases. After removal of 6 bases from V and 5 bases from J, the junction contained 5 bases not matched to a gene. From germline, CDR1 is WSHSY and CDR2 SAAADI. The CDR3 spans 13 residues. The CDR3 sequence: CASSQTGVETQYF. Written as DNA, the CDR3 is TGCGCCAGCAGCCAGACAGGGGTGGAGACCCAGTACTTC.

This clonotype came up a few times. The rearrangement joins TRBV18 to TRBJ2-2; D possibly uses TRBD1 or TRBD2 (5 bases each). Germline V lookup: CDR1 KGHSH, CDR2 LQKENI. The germline V and J ends were trimmed by 1 base and 4 bases, with 10 bases remaining between them. This CDR3 is built from 15 residues. The DNA of the CDR3 is TGTGCCAGCTCACCACGGGACCAAAGCACCGGGGAGCTGTTTTTT. It codes for CASSPRDQSTGELFF.

The table lists this clonotype with a few counts. The chain has TRBV6-1 and TRBJ2-1; 14 bases are a match to TRBD2. The CDR3 consists of 15 residues. Germline V gene lookup returns CDR1 MNHNS and CDR2 SASEGT. V gave up 6 bases and J gave up 6 bases; unmatched junction bases: 4. CDR3 nucleotide sequence: TGTGCCAGCAGCCGGACTAGCGGGAGGCCCAATGAGCAGTTCTTC. Translated: CASSRTSGRPNEQFF.

This clonotype has ten or more counts. The chain joins TRBV7-9 to TRBJ2-2; 10 bases agree with TRBD2. The CDR3 contains 15 residues. J lost 6 bases, V lost 5 bases, and 6 bases had no gene match. Germline V gives CDR1 SEHNR, CDR2 FQNEAQ (reference sequence). The CDR3 coding sequence is TGTGCCAGCAGCCCCCGGACTAGCGGCCCCGGGGAGCTGTTTTTT. Encoded protein: CASSPRTSGPGELFF.